This TCR beta chain was identified in a study of T cells in Graves' hyperthyroidism and ophthalmopathy. Newly diagnosed hyperthyroidism patients aged 18 to 65 years had disease lasting under 2 months. TCR beta CDR3 regions were amplified from RNA. The HTBI set primed first-round TCR CDR3 RT-PCR. TCRdb itself ran the multiplex PCR reads through MiXCR, one entry per CDR3 protein. The sample yields hundreds of thousands of distinct CDR3 sequences, 15% to 19% seen once. This CDR3 region has 14 residues. Trimming took 5 bases from V and 6 from J, leaving 16 bases between them. This clonotype was seen a few times.

The sequencing sample was made of blood. This rearrangement joins TRBV12-3 or TRBV12-4 to TRBJ1-2; D is unclear. This clonotype originated in a woman under 30 with Graves' hyperthyroidism that later progressed to Graves' ophthalmopathy. The CDR3: CASSTHLRADGYTF. CDR3 coding DNA: TGTGCCAGCAGTACCCACTTAAGGGCGGATGGCTACACCTTC.